Following are 20 T cell receptor beta chains from one sample sequenced in a study of CD8+CD57+ T cells in acquired aplastic anemia. Genomic DNA provided the template from which TCR beta VDJ and CDR3 profiles were obtained. Each CDR3 protein gets one entry after TCRdb re-called the reads with MiXCR. The table has approximately 470,000 distinct CDR3 sequences, under 40% seen once; the top ten hold nearly 0.85%. Only patients with CD8+CD57+ cell expansion on flow cytometry were chosen for sequencing. Specimen: sorted CD4+, CD8+, or CD8+CD57+ T cells (not recorded which) from PBMCs. Receptor source: a human donor with aplastic anemia.

This clonotype was counted a single time. The chain carries TRBV6-1 and TRBJ1-3; 7 bases align to TRBD1. Germline V gene lookup returns CDR1 MNHNS and CDR2 SASEGT. V trimming: 7 bases; J trimming: 12 bases; junction bases outside the gene matches: 15. The CDR3 spans 14 residues. This CDR3 reads CASIIGGAEGSIYF. The CDR3, as DNA: TGTGCCAGCATAATAGGGGGCGCGGAAGGGAGCATATATTTT.

This chain links TRBV3-1 with TRBJ2-5; TRBD2 agrees at 7 bases. Germline CDR1 and CDR2: LGHDT and YNNKEL (reference sequence). J was trimmed by 5 bases and V by 8 bases; bases with no gene match: 11. This CDR3 has 14 amino acids. CDR3 residues: CASSEAGVKETQYF. The CDR3 nucleotides are TGTGCCAGCTCCGAGGCGGGAGTTAAGGAGACCCAGTACTTC.

This clonotype was counted ten times or more. The V call is TRBV2, the J call TRBJ2-4; TRBD2 agrees at 14 bases. Unmatched junction bases numbered 4, after V lost 5 bases and J lost 7 bases. From germline, CDR1 is SNHLY and CDR2 FYNNEI. The length of the CDR3 is 15 residues. This CDR3 is CASSLGLAGENIQYF. DNA of the CDR3: TGTGCCAGCAGTCTGGGACTAGCGGGGGAGAACATTCAGTACTTC.

The chain recombines TRBV19 with TRBJ1-6; TRBD1 matches 9 bases. Germline CDR1 reads LNHDA; CDR2 reads SQIVND (reference sequence). After removal of 10 bases from V and 9 bases from J, the junction contained 10 bases not matched to a gene. This CDR3 has 14 amino acids. The CDR3 DNA reads TGTGCCACGGTGGGACAGGGCTTTGGTTCACCCCTCCACTTT. This encodes CATVGQGFGSPLHF.

V is TRBV2 and J is TRBJ2-2; possible D gene TRBD1, 5 bases. V shed 7 bases and J shed 6 bases, with 12 bases lying between them. CDR1 is SNHLY, CDR2 FYNNEI, per germline. This CDR3 contains 13 residues. The DNA of the CDR3 is TGTGCCAGCAACCCCGGACACGCCGGGGAGCTGTTTTTT. Translated, it gives CASNPGHAGELFF.

There are a few counts of this clonotype. The J gene is TRBJ2-5, the V gene TRBV2; 7 bases fit TRBD2. Trimming removed 5 bases from V and 4 bases from J; junction bases left unmatched: 7. The CDR3 is made up of 14 amino acids. Germline values: CDR1 SNHLY, CDR2 FYNNEI. In DNA, the CDR3 is TGTGCCAGCAGTTCCCGGGTAGCGGGAGAGACCCAGTACTTC. This codes for CASSSRVAGETQYF.

Remarks on this clonotype: A junction boundary mismatches the germline segment, possibly from a read error. The chain couples TRBV11-3 to TRBJ1-2, with D perhaps TRBD1 (5 bases). This CDR3 spans 15 amino acids. CDR1 and CDR2 (germline): SGHNT, YENEEA. CDR3 loop: CAGSFLIRQRDGYTF. CDR3 in DNA: TGTGCCGGCAGCTTCTTAATACGACAGCGGGATGGCTACACCTTC.

This clonotype was seen only a few times. This chain links TRBV30 with TRBJ1-5; TRBD1 might be the D (6 bases). Germline V gene sequence: CDR1 GTSNPN, CDR2 SVGIG (reference sequence). The CDR3 is 16 residues long. Trimming stripped 0 bases from V and 1 base from J, with 13 bases between. The CDR3 nucleotides read TGTGCCTGGAGTGTCTCAGGCAGGGGAAGCAATCAGCCCCAGCATTTT. Its protein product is CAWSVSGRGSNQPQHF.

This clonotype has just a few counts. The chain combines TRBV6-2 or TRBV6-3 with TRBJ1-4; 7 positions match TRBD1. The germline V gene encodes CDR1 MNHEY and CDR2 SVGEGT. The CDR3 spans 14 residues. The V and J ends lost 6 bases and 10 bases, in that order; junction bases with no gene match: 11. CDR3 amino acids: CASSFDREFGKLFF. As DNA, the CDR3 is TGTGCCAGCAGCTTCGACAGGGAATTCGGAAAACTGTTTTTT.

This clonotype was recorded a few times. The chain is built from TRBV9 and TRBJ1-4, with 8 bases matching TRBD1. Trimming cost V 1 base and J 7 bases; bases outside gene matches: 3. Per the germline V gene, CDR1 is SGDLS and CDR2 is YYNGEE. CDR3 length equals 14 residues. The CDR3 bases are TGTGCCAGCAGCGTACAGGGGGCTGGTGAAAAACTGTTTTTT. Translated: CASSVQGAGEKLFF.

This clonotype was counted between two and nine times. The V call is TRBV27, the J call TRBJ2-3; a weak D match, TRBD2 (5 bases). The CDR3 is 19 amino acids. Between the trimmed V and J ends, which lost 0 bases and 3 bases, there was a span of 22 bases. Germline loops: CDR1 MNHEY, CDR2 SMNVEV (reference sequence). The CDR3 region is CASSLSPVGSAIRTDTQYF. The CDR3 DNA sequence: TGTGCCAGCAGTTTATCTCCCGTGGGTAGCGCGATACGTACAGATACGCAGTATTTT.

J is TRBJ1-3 and V is TRBV12-3 or TRBV12-4; a possible D gene is TRBD1 (5 bases). This CDR3 is 16 amino acids long. Between the trimmed V and J ends, which lost 0 bases and 1 base, there was a span of 10 bases. CDR3 in DNA: TGTGCCAGCAGTTTAGCACTCCAGGGTTCTGGAAACACCATATATTTT. It codes for CASSLALQGSGNTIYF.

This rearrangement joins TRBV5-1 to TRBJ2-2; 8 positions match TRBD2. The CDR3 has 16 residues. Unmatched junction bases numbered 6, after V lost 5 bases and J lost 0 bases. The germline V gene has CDR1 SGHRS and CDR2 YFSETQ. CDR3 sequence: CASRFTSGSNTGELFF. In DNA, the CDR3 is TGCGCCAGCAGGTTCACTAGCGGCTCGAACACCGGGGAGCTGTTTTTT.

This clonotype has ten or more counts. This rearrangement joins TRBV7-9 to TRBJ1-5, with TRBD1 matching over 7 bases. V was pared by 5 bases and J by 0 bases, with 10 bases of the junction left unmatched. The CDR3 is made up of 17 amino acids. CDR1 SEHNR and CDR2 FQNEAQ come from the germline V gene (reference sequence). The CDR3 reads CASSVGTAKFSNQPQHF. The CDR3 DNA is TGTGCCAGCAGCGTGGGGACAGCGAAATTTAGCAATCAGCCCCAGCATTTT.

The gene calls are TRBV2 and TRBJ1-1, with a weak D call TRBD1 (5 bases). CDR1 and CDR2 (germline): SNHLY, FYNNEI. Between the trimmed V and J ends, which lost 2 bases and 4 bases, there was a span of 17 bases. This CDR3 is 16 amino acids long. CDR3 coding DNA: TGTGCCAGCAGTGAATTCGGGTCAGGGAAGGGCACTGAAGCTTTCTTT. Its translation: CASSEFGSGKGTEAFF.

Notes on this clonotype: Possible read error: a much larger clone is one base away. The V call is TRBV7-8, the J call TRBJ1-6; D is ambiguous. V lost 2 bases and J 7 bases, leaving 12 bases between the germline ends. Germline loops: CDR1 SGHVS, CDR2 FQNEAQ. The CDR3 is 15 amino acids. CDR3 DNA sequence: TGTGCCAGCAGCTTATCCGATTGGCAGAATTCACCCCTCCACTTT. Protein sequence: CASSLSDWQNSPLHF.

This clonotype was recorded at least ten times. The rearrangement uses TRBV2 and TRBJ2-3; D not certain. V was clipped by 6 bases and J by 0 bases, with 10 bases between them. The CDR3 totals 14 residues. The V gene's germline CDR1 is SNHLY and CDR2 FYNNEI. The CDR3 here is CASRSGPSTDTQYF. The CDR3 region has the DNA TGTGCCAGCAGATCCGGGCCCAGCACAGATACGCAGTATTTT.

V and J are TRBV7-3 and TRBJ1-2; D is ambiguous. This CDR3 has 12 residues. Trimming removed 5 bases at V and 4 bases at J, with 8 bases between. The germline V gene encodes CDR1 SGHTA and CDR2 FQGTGA. In nucleotides, the CDR3 is TGTGCCAGCAGCCGAAACGGCTATGGCTACACCTTC. This codes for CASSRNGYGYTF.

The sample holds many counts of this clonotype. This sequence joins TRBV30 and TRBJ1-5, with a tentative D call TRBD1 (5 bases). Germline CDR1 GTSNPN, CDR2 SVGIG (reference sequence). Deletions cut 0 bases from V and 2 bases from J, with 8 bases between. This CDR3 spans 14 amino acids. CDR3: CAWSVRGGNQPQHF. In nucleotides, the CDR3 is TGTGCCTGGAGTGTACGAGGGGGCAATCAGCCCCAGCATTTT.

This chain uses TRBV20-1 with TRBJ1-2; possibly TRBD1 for D (5 bases). The CDR3 has 12 residues. Germline lookup yields CDR1 DFQATT and CDR2 SNEGSKA (reference sequence). Deletions cut 3 bases from V and 5 bases from J, with 10 bases between. The CDR3: CSASRRTYGYTF. In DNA, the CDR3 is TGCAGTGCTAGTCGGCGGACATATGGCTACACCTTC.